This T cell receptor (beta chain) is from a study of T cell responses to AZD1222 COVID-19 vaccine. Whole-study findings and limits: Only a handful of individuals given AZD1222 were seropositive at baseline. Among the donors, most were white British and more were female, and clonal diversity was possibly underestimated.

V lost 0 bases to trimming and J lost 3 bases, with 13 bases between them. Germline values: CDR1 SGHNT, CDR2 YYREEE (reference sequence). This CDR3 is 15 amino acids long. Measured with immunoSEQ multiplex PCR; TCRdb has only the in-frame clones, and not every one. This sample has 130,000 to 150,000 clones; 88% occur once, and the top ten carry around 2.2%. Regarding this clone: Its antigen is undetermined.

The rearrangement uses TRBV5-4 and TRBJ2-7; a possible D gene is TRBD1 (5 bases). The sequencing used peripheral blood, collected on day 0 of AZD1222 vaccination. The source of this sequence is an adult in good health. CDR3 in amino acids: CASSLAGQGNYEQYF. The CDR3 DNA is TGTGCCAGCAGCTTGGCCGGCCAGGGCAACTACGAGCAGTACTTC.